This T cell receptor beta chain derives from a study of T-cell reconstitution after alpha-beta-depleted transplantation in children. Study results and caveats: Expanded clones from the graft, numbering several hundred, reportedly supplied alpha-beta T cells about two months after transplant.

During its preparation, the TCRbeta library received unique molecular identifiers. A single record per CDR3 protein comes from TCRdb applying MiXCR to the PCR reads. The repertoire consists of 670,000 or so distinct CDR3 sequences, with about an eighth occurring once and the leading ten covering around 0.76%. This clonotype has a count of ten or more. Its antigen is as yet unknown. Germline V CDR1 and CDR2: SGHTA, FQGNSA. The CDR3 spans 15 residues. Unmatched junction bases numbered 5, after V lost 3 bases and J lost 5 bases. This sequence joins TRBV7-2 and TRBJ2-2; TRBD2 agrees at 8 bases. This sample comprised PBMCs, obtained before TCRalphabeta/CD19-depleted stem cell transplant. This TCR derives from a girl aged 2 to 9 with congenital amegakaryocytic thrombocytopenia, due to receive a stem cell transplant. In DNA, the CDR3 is TGTGCCAGCAGCTTTGCGGGAGGTGGAACCGGGGAGCTGTTTTTT. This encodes CASSFAGGGTGELFF.